A single sample is the source of the 5 T cell receptor beta chains below, sequenced in a study of T-cell memory formation after mild COVID-19. TCRdb itself ran the 5' RACE reads through MiXCR, one entry per CDR3 protein. The sample lists roughly 250,000 distinct CDR3 sequences, approximately 16% occurring once. The sample taken for sequencing was PBMCs or a T cell subset sorted from them (not recorded which). These receptors originate from a man between 18 and 35 years old who had mild COVID-19 (a few samples of this study predate the infection). Cell type and time point are not known.

Details on this clonotype: Germline is not matched at one junction end, which may reflect a read error. The V and J genes are TRBV2 and TRBJ2-1; 10 bases map to TRBD2. CDR1 and CDR2 from the germline V gene are SNHLY and FYNNEI. The CDR3 length is 13 residues. CDR3 DNA sequence: TGTGCCCGCAGTAGCGGGGGGTACAATGAGCAGTTCTTC. It encodes CARSSGGYNEQFF.

CDR3 sequence: CASSFREGTETQYF. The CDR3 coding sequence is TGCGCCAGCAGCTTCCGGGAGGGGACGGAGACCCAGTACTTC. The genes are TRBV5-1 and TRBJ2-5; 8 bases agree with TRBD2. The CDR3 length is 14 residues. V was pared by 2 bases and J by 5 bases, with 5 bases of the junction left unmatched. The germline gives CDR1 SGHRS, CDR2 YFSETQ.

The V and J genes are TRBV4-1 and TRBJ2-1; 8 bases map to TRBD2. The CDR3 has 11 residues. J was trimmed by 14 bases and V by 4 bases; bases with no gene match: 4. Germline CDR1 reads MGHRA; CDR2 reads YSYEKL. CDR3 DNA sequence: TGCGCCAGCAGCCTTCAGCGGGAGAAGTTCTTC. Protein: CASSLQREKFF.

This clonotype was detected only a few times. The chain links TRBV5-6 to TRBJ2-2, with D maybe TRBD1 (6 bases). CDR1 is SGHDT, CDR2 YYEEEE, per germline. V was trimmed by 4 bases and J by 3 bases, leaving 13 bases between them. This CDR3 contains 15 residues. This CDR3 reads CASSTDRRYTGELFF. In DNA form, the CDR3 reads TGTGCCAGCAGCACCGACAGGCGATACACCGGGGAGCTGTTTTTT.

The gene calls are TRBV10-2 and TRBJ2-1, with D tentatively TRBD2 (6 bases). V lost 0 bases and J lost 4, with 13 bases in between. From germline, CDR1 is WSHSY and CDR2 SAAADI. The CDR3 covers 16 residues. The CDR3 DNA reads as TGCGCCAGCAGTGAGTCATGGGCGGGGCAGTACAATGAGCAGTTCTTC. It is translated as CASSESWAGQYNEQFF.